This TCR beta chain comes out of a study of cytomegalovirus exposure and HLA in healthy donors. This clone appeared a few times. This PCR relied on a set of 60 Vbeta primers and 13 Jbeta primers. TCRdb's copy holds only in-frame clones and misses some; the assay was immunoSEQ multiplex PCR. The repertoire holds roughly 140,000 clones, with roughly 80% as singletons. With 0 bases clipped from V and 4 bases from J, the junction kept 7 bases outside the gene matches. This CDR3 spans 15 amino acids. Germline V gene sequence: CDR1 SGDLS, CDR2 YYNGEE. The clonotype originates from a woman aged 35 to 49 in good health and CMV-seropositive. Sequencing was performed on PBMCs. The chain employs TRBV9 and TRBJ2-7; 7 nucleotides match TRBD2. The CDR3 DNA is TGTGCCAGCAGCGTAGCCGCGCGGGAGCCTTACGAGCAGTACTTC. The encoded protein is CASSVAAREPYEQYF. Supplemented by reference TRBV9 and TRBJ2-7, the full variable domain reads DSGVTQTPKHLITATGQRVTLRCSPRSGDLSVYWYQQSLDQGLQFLIQYYNGEERAKGNILERFSAQQFPDLHSELNLSSLELGDSALYFCASSVAAREPYEQYFGPGTRLTVT.